The 11 T cell receptor beta chains in this list originate from one sample, sequenced in a study of T cells in Graves' hyperthyroidism and ophthalmopathy. Amplification targeted TCR beta CDR3 regions from RNA transcripts. HTBI primers were used for first-round RT-PCR of the TCR CDR3. Each CDR3 protein is one row after TCRdb ran MiXCR on the multiplex PCR reads. Here the sample spans a few hundred thousand distinct CDR3 sequences, approximately 15% being singletons. Sequencing was done on a sample of blood. Receptor source: a woman aged 25-40 years with Graves' hyperthyroidism that later progressed to Graves' ophthalmopathy.

This clonotype turned up a few times. The CDR3 DNA reads as TGTGCCAGCCTCGGAAGGGACGAGCAGTACTTC. It is translated as CASLGRDEQYF. The V and J genes are TRBV7-2 and TRBJ2-7; D is uncertain. V dropped 8 bases and J dropped 5 bases, with 10 bases sitting between them. The CDR3 length is 11 residues. Germline V gene data show CDR1 as SGHTA and CDR2 as FQGNSA.

This clonotype occurred many times. This rearrangement joins TRBV27 to TRBJ2-1, with 9 bases matching TRBD2. Per germline, CDR1 MNHEY and CDR2 SMNVEV (reference sequence). Trimming cost V 6 bases and J 9 bases; bases outside gene matches: 12. The CDR3 consists of 15 residues. Written as DNA, the CDR3 is TGTGCCAGCAGCACCGGGACTAGCTTGATCGGTGAGCAGTTCTTC. This codes for CASSTGTSLIGEQFF.

This clonotype came up a few times. This sequence joins TRBV7-3 and TRBJ2-1; D call uncertain. The V end lost 7 bases, the J end lost 1 base, and 8 bases lay between the germline ends. This CDR3 region has 13 residues. CDR1 is SGHTA, CDR2 FQGTGA, per germline. In DNA, the CDR3 is TGTGCCAGCATCCCGGCTTCCTACAATGAGCAGTTCTTC. It yields the protein CASIPASYNEQFF.

The chain couples TRBV4-3 to TRBJ2-7; 7 bases agree with TRBD2. Trimming took 0 bases from V and 2 from J; bases not matched to a gene: 7. The V gene's germline CDR1 is LGHNA and CDR2 YSLEER. This CDR3 has 16 amino acids. CDR3 sequence (DNA): TGCGCCAGCAGCCAAGAAGAAGTGGGAGGGCCCTACGAGCAGTACTTC. Its translation: CASSQEEVGGPYEQYF.

This clonotype came up many times. The V call is TRBV7-9, the J call TRBJ2-3; D may correspond to TRBD1 or TRBD2 (5 bases each). CDR1 and CDR2 (germline): SEHNR, FQNEAQ (reference sequence). The CDR3 sequence is 17 residues long. Trimming shortened V by 0 bases and J by 0 bases, and 13 bases separated the two germline ends. The chain's CDR3 is CASSLALAGTSTDTQYF. CDR3 DNA sequence: TGTGCCAGCAGCTTAGCGCTGGCAGGGACGAGCACAGATACGCAGTATTTT.

This clonotype was counted many times. V is TRBV10-3 and J is TRBJ2-7; the match to TRBD1 covers 8 bases. V gave up 4 bases and J gave up 3 bases; unmatched junction bases: 8. CDR3 length: 15 amino acids. Germline V gene sequence: CDR1 ENHRY, CDR2 SYGVKD. The CDR3 loop is CAISVSGQGHYEQYF. DNA of the CDR3: TGTGCCATCAGTGTCTCCGGACAGGGACACTACGAGCAGTACTTC.

This clonotype was observed at least ten times. The chain combines TRBV29-1 with TRBJ2-1; tentative D call: TRBD2 (6 bases). The ends were cut back, 8 bases at V and 8 bases at J, with 25 bases in the middle. CDR1 and CDR2 (germline): SQVTM, ANQGSEA. The CDR3 totals 15 residues. The CDR3 is CSLLKPSAGAHEQFF. Written as DNA, the CDR3 is TGCAGCCTATTAAAGCCTTCAGCGGGTGCCCATGAGCAGTTCTTC.

This clonotype was observed many times. This sequence joins TRBV7-9 and TRBJ1-1, with unresolved D. Germline assignment: CDR1 SEHNR and CDR2 FQNEAQ (reference sequence). This CDR3 contains 12 residues. V gave up 5 bases and J gave up 6 bases, with 10 bases separating them. The CDR3 sequence is CASSRLSSEAFF. The CDR3 coding sequence is TGTGCCAGCAGCCGTCTTTCTTCTGAAGCTTTCTTT.

This clonotype was detected ten times or more. The rearrangement links TRBV27 to TRBJ1-2; D is ambiguous. The length of the CDR3 is 13 residues. V was trimmed by 4 bases and J by 7 bases, leaving 13 bases between them. Germline-derived CDR1 and CDR2 are MNHEY and SMNVEV (reference sequence). This CDR3 reads CASSWGGGFGYTF. For the CDR3, the DNA is TGTGCCAGCAGTTGGGGAGGCGGATTTGGCTACACCTTC.

Ten or more counts support this clonotype. Because the CDR3's place on the DNA is in doubt, the DNA is left out and the CDR3 is given as listed by TCRdb. The chain recombines TRBV11-1 with TRBJ1-1. The germline gives CDR1 SGHAT, CDR2 FQDESV (reference sequence). With termini counted, the CDR3 has 14 amino acids. The CDR3 loop reads CASSYTFEGTEAFF.

This clonotype was counted between two and nine times. The chain joins TRBV7-3 to TRBJ2-1, with TRBD2 as a possible D gene (5 bases). The CDR3 is 16 residues long. V shed 1 base and J shed 4 bases, with 14 bases lying between them. The germline V gene encodes CDR1 SGHTA and CDR2 FQGTGA. CDR3 sequence reads: CASSLNGAESYNEQFF. CDR3 nucleotide sequence: TGTGCCAGCAGCTTAAATGGAGCGGAATCTTACAATGAGCAGTTCTTC.